This TCR beta chain was recorded in a study of T cells in Graves' hyperthyroidism and ophthalmopathy. Overall study: Peripheral blood was obtained at initial diagnosis, preceding any treatment. Regarding the study as a whole: Blood shared most expanded thyroid clonotypes above 0.001.

Amplification yielded TCR beta CDR3 regions, with RNA transcripts as the source. The TCR CDR3 first-round RT-PCR relied on the HTBI primer set. One entry per CDR3 protein results from TCRdb running MiXCR on the multiplex PCR reads. The sample consists of about 640,000 distinct CDR3 sequences, less than 25% of them appearing once. Germline CDR1 KGHSH, CDR2 LQKENI. V lost 5 bases and J 4 bases, leaving 26 bases between the germline ends. The CDR3 contains 18 residues. On this clonotype itself: The antigen remains undetermined.

The chain links TRBV18 to TRBJ2-5; perhaps D is TRBD1 or TRBD2 (5 bases each). Sequenced material: blood. This sequence originates from a man younger than 45 with Graves' ophthalmopathy. CDR3 sequence: CASSTIERTGTSGETQYF. The CDR3 nucleotides are TGTGCCAGCTCAACCATCGAGCGGACTGGGACCTCAGGAGAGACCCAGTACTTC.